The next 16 T cell receptor beta chains were all read from a single sample in a study of T cells after yellow fever vaccination (dated by TCRdb to between 2018 and 2020). Libraries came from 5' RACE. The instrument was an Illumina NovaSeq 6000. TCRdb's own reprocessing of the public reads used fastp at Q25 and MiXCR and kept productive beta chains. Rows with one shared CDR3 protein collapse into an entry with the most common genes and DNA. The sample contains 100,000 to 150,000 distinct CDR3 sequences, approximately 14% of them found a single time. The ten largest make up about 42% of the sample. The treatment or condition tag for this specimen amounts to: live attenuated yellow fever vaccine strain. This sample comprised CD8+ T cells sorted from PBMCs, obtained 5 days after the yellow fever booster vaccination. All receptors come from a young man who received the YFV17D yellow fever vaccine.

The J gene is TRBJ2-6, the V gene TRBV14; D not certain. The CDR3 is 18 amino acids. Germline CDR1 is SGHDN and CDR2 is FVKESK. The ends were cut back, 0 bases at V and 2 bases at J, with 14 bases in the middle. The CDR3 sequence: CASSQDSLAPTGANVLTF. CDR3 nucleotides: TGTGCCAGCAGCCAAGACAGCCTTGCTCCGACTGGGGCCAACGTCCTGACTTTC.

This clonotype appeared many times. The chain combines TRBV10-3 with TRBJ2-1, with D unclear. CDR3 length: 16 residues. The V end was cut by 2 bases, the J end by 6 bases, with 17 bases between. Looked up from germline, CDR1 is ENHRY and CDR2 is SYGVKD. CDR3 sequence (DNA): TGTGCCATCAGTGAGGCGCGGCCCTCGAAGGTCAATGAGCAGTTCTTC. It specifies CAISEARPSKVNEQFF.

This clonotype was detected only a few times. This sequence joins TRBV9 and TRBJ2-5, with 9 positions matching TRBD2. From germline, CDR1 is SGDLS and CDR2 YYNGEE. The CDR3 spans 14 residues. V gave up 0 bases and J gave up 4 bases; unmatched junction bases: 1. The CDR3 spells CASSVGGGAETQYF. The CDR3 DNA follows: TGTGCCAGCAGCGTAGGCGGGGGGGCAGAGACCCAGTACTTC.

This clonotype was counted only a few times. The chain joins TRBV7-8 to TRBJ2-7; D remains ambiguous. V lost 3 bases, J lost 2 bases, and 11 bases lay in between. This CDR3 region has 14 residues. Germline V CDR1 and CDR2: SGHVS, FQNEAQ. CDR3: CASSLSTGAYEQYF. CDR3 in DNA: TGTGCCAGCAGCTTGTCGACTGGGGCCTACGAGCAGTACTTC.

This clonotype has more than one count but fewer than ten. The V gene is TRBV28, the J gene TRBJ2-3; no firm D call. Germline V gene data show CDR1 as MDHEN and CDR2 as SYDVKM. Trimming cost V 2 bases and J 2 bases, with 8 bases left between them. The CDR3 covers 14 residues. CDR3 loop: CASSLLSPTDTQYF. Here the CDR3 DNA reads TGTGCCAGCAGTTTACTCTCTCCCACAGATACGCAGTATTTT.

This clonotype was counted between two and nine times. The chain has TRBV7-9 and TRBJ2-7, with TRBD1 matching over 7 bases. CDR1 and CDR2 from the germline V gene are SEHNR and FQNEAQ (reference sequence). V was pared by 1 base and J by 2 bases, with 5 bases of the junction left unmatched. This CDR3 is built from 15 residues. The chain's CDR3 is CASSLVAGGTYEQYF. In DNA, the CDR3 is TGTGCCAGCAGCTTAGTGGCAGGGGGTACCTACGAGCAGTACTTC.

This rearrangement joins TRBV11-3 to TRBJ2-5; D is undetermined. V dropped 1 base and J dropped 2 bases, with 5 bases sitting between them. From germline, CDR1 is SGHNT and CDR2 YENEEA. The CDR3 spans 13 residues. CDR3 sequence reads: CASSLGRQETQYF. The CDR3 nucleotides read TGTGCCAGCAGCTTAGGCAGACAAGAGACCCAGTACTTC.

For this clonotype: With a much larger clone just one base away, this may be a read error. This chain uses TRBV4-2 with TRBJ1-6, with a possible D match to TRBD1 (6 bases). CDR1 is LGHNA, CDR2 YNFKEQ, per germline. This CDR3 has 15 residues. Trimming left V 0 bases short and J 9 bases short, with 12 bases between. DNA of the CDR3: TGTGCCAGCAGCCAAGAGAACTGGGGGCCTTCACCCCTCCACTTT. Translation gives CASSQENWGPSPLHF.

The chain is built from TRBV30 and TRBJ2-1, with D possibly TRBD2 on 7 matching bases. Germline lookup yields CDR1 GTSNPN and CDR2 SVGIG (reference sequence). This CDR3 has 15 residues. With 5 bases removed from V and 5 bases from J, the gap between germline ends came to 19 bases. CDR3 amino acids: CAWVGGLQVNNEQFF. The CDR3 bases are TGTGCCTGGGTGGGGGGGCTGCAGGTAAACAATGAGCAGTTCTTC. The whole variable domain, filled in from reference TRBV30 and TRBJ2-1, reads SQTIHQWPATLVQPVGSPLSLECTVEGTSNPNLYWYRQAAGRGLQLLFYSVGIGQISSEVPQNLSASRPQDRQFILSSKKLLLSDSGFYLCAWVGGLQVNNEQFFGPGTRLTVL.

In its sample, this clonotype was seen a few times. The chain links TRBV9 to TRBJ2-2; the D is unclear. Deletions cut 0 bases from V and 4 bases from J, with 1 base between. From germline, CDR1 is SGDLS and CDR2 YYNGEE. This CDR3 is 12 amino acids long. The CDR3 sequence: CASSVATGELFF. The CDR3 coding sequence is TGTGCCAGCAGCGTAGCCACCGGGGAGCTGTTTTTT.

The CDR3 DNA follows: TGTGCCAGCAGCCTTGGACTAGCCCTCACAGATACGCAGTATTTT. As protein: CASSLGLALTDTQYF. V and J are TRBV12-3 or TRBV12-4 and TRBJ2-3, with TRBD2 matching 8 bases. With 6 bases clipped from V and 2 bases from J, the junction kept 7 bases outside the gene matches. The CDR3 is 15 amino acids.

V and J are TRBV7-9 and TRBJ2-5; 8 positions agree with TRBD2. The germline V gene has CDR1 SEHNR and CDR2 FQNEAQ (reference sequence). CDR3 length: 17 amino acids. With 3 bases clipped from V and 2 bases from J, the junction kept 11 bases outside the gene matches. CDR3 DNA: TGTGCCAGCAGCTTGAATCCTGCGGGGGGCCTACAAGAGACCCAGTACTTC. This encodes CASSLNPAGGLQETQYF.

J is TRBJ1-2 and V is TRBV25-1; D unclear. V was shortened by 6 bases and J by 6 bases, with 11 bases between the two germline ends. Germline V lookup: CDR1 MGHDK, CDR2 SYGVNS. This CDR3 is built from 12 residues. CDR3 DNA sequence: TGTGCCAGCAGACACGGGAGGAATGGCTACACCTTC. This translates into CASRHGRNGYTF.

The V gene is TRBV14, the J gene TRBJ2-3; D is undetermined. The CDR3 consists of 14 residues. V was trimmed by 6 bases and J by 2 bases, leaving 12 bases between them. CDR1 SGHDN and CDR2 FVKESK come from the germline V gene. DNA of the CDR3: TGTGCCAGCAGTGTCGACGGACCCACAGATACGCAGTATTTT. Its translation: CASSVDGPTDTQYF.

The rearrangement links TRBV11-2 to TRBJ2-5; 12 nucleotides match TRBD2. CDR1 and CDR2 from the germline V gene are SGHAT and FQNNGV. The CDR3 is made up of 17 amino acids. V lost 0 bases, J lost 5 bases, and 7 bases stayed unmatched. This chain's CDR3 is CASSLEPGTSGGETQYF. The CDR3, as DNA: TGTGCCAGCAGCTTAGAACCCGGAACTAGCGGGGGGGAGACCCAGTACTTC.

This clonotype turned up a few times. The chain is built from TRBV11-2 and TRBJ2-1; 13 bases agree with TRBD2. The V gene end was trimmed by 5 bases and the J gene end by 5 bases; junction bases not matched to a gene: 6. This CDR3 comprises 16 residues. The germline V gene has CDR1 SGHAT and CDR2 FQNNGV. In DNA form, the CDR3 reads TGTGCCAGCAGCATCGGGACTAGCGGGGCCCACAATGAGCAGTTCTTC. This codes for CASSIGTSGAHNEQFF. Supplemented by reference TRBV11-2 and TRBJ2-1, the full variable domain reads EAGVAQSPRYKIIEKRQSVAFWCNPISGHATLYWYQQILGQGPKLLIQFQNNGVVDDSQLPKDRFSAERLKGVDSTLKIQPAKLEDSAVYLCASSIGTSGAHNEQFFGPGTRLTVL.